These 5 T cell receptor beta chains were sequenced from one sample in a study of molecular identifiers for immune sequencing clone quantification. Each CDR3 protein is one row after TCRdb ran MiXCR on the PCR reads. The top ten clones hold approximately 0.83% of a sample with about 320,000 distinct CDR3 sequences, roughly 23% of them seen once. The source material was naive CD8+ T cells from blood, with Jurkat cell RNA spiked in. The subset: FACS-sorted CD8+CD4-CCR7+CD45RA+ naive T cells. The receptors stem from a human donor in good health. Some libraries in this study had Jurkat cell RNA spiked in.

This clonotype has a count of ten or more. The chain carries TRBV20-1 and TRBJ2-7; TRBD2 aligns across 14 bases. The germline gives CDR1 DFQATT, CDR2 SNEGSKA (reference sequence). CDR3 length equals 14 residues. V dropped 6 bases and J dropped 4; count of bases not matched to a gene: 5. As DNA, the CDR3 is TGCAGTGCGGAGGGACTAGCGGGAGTGTACGAGCAGTACTTC. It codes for CSAEGLAGVYEQYF.

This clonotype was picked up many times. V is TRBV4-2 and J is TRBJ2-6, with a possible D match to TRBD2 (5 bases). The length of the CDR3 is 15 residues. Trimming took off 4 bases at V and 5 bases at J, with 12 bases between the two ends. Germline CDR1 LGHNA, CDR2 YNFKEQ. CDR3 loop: CASSPSRVWANVLTF. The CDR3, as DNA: TGTGCCAGCAGCCCTAGCCGGGTCTGGGCCAACGTCCTGACTTTC.

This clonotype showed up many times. CDR3 region: CAQGQGVEKLFF. The CDR3 DNA sequence: TGTGCCCAGGGACAGGGAGTGGAAAAACTGTTTTTT. The chain joins TRBV30 to TRBJ1-4; 9 bases align to TRBD1. The germline CDR1 and CDR2 sequences are GTSNPN and SVGIG (reference sequence). This CDR3 has 12 residues. Trimming at V came to 8 bases and at J to 8 bases, leaving 6 bases not matched to a gene.

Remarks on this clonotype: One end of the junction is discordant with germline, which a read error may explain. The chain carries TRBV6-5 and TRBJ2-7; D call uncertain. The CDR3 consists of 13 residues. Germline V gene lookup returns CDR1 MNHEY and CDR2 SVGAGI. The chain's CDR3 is CAGSYSRGYGQYF. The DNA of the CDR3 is TGTGCCGGCAGTTACTCTCGCGGATACGGGCAGTACTTC.

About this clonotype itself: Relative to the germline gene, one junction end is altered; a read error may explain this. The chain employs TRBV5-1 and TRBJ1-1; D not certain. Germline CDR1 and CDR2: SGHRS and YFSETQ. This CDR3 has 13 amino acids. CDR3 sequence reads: CASSFSIGPEAFF. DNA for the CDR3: TGCGCTAGCAGCTTCTCTATAGGACCTGAAGCTTTCTTT.